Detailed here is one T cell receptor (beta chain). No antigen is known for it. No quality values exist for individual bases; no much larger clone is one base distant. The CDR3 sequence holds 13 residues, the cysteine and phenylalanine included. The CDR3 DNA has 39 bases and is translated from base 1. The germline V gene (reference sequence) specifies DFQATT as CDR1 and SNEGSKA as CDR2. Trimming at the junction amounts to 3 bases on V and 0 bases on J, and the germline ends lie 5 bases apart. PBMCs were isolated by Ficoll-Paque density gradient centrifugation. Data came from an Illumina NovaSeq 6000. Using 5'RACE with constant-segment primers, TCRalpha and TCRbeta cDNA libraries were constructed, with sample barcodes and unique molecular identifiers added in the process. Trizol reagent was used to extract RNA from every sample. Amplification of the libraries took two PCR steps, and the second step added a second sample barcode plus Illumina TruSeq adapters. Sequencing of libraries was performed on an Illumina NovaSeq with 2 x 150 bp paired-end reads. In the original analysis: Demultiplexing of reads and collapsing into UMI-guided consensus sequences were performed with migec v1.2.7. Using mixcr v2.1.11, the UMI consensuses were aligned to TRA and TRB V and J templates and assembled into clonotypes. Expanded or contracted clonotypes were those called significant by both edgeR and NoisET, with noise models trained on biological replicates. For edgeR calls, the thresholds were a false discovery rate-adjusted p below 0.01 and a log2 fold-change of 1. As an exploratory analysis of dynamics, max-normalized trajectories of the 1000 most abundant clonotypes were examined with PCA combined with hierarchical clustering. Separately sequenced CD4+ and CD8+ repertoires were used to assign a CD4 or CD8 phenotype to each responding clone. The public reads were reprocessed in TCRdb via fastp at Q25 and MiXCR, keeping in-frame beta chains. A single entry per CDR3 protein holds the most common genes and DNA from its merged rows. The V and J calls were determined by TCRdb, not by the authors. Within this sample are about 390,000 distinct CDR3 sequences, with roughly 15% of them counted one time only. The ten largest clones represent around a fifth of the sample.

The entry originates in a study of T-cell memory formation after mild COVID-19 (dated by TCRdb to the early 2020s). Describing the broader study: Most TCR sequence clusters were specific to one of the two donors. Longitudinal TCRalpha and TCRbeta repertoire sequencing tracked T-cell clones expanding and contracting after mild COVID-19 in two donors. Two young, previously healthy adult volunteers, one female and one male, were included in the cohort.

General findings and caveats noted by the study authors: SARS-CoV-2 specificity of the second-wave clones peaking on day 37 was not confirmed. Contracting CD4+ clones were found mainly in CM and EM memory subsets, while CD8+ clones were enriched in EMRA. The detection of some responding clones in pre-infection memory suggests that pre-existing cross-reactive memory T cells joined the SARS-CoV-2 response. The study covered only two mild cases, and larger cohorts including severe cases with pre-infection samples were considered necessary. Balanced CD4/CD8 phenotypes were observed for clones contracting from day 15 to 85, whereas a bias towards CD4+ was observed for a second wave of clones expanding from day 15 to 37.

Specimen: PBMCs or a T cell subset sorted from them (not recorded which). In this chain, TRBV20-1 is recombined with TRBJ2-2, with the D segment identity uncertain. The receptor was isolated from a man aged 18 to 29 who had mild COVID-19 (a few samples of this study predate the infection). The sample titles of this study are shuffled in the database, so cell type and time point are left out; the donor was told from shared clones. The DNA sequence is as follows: TGCAGTGCTAGGATTCCGAACACCGGGGAGCTGTTTTTT. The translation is CSARIPNTGELFF.